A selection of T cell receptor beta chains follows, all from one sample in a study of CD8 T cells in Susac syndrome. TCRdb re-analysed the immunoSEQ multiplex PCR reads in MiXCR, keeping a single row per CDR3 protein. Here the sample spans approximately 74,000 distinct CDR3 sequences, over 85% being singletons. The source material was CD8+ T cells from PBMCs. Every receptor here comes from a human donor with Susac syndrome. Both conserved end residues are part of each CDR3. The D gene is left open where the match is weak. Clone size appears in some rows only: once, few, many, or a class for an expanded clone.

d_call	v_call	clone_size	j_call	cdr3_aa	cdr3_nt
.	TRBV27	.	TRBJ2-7	CASSSRTYEQYF	TGTGCCAGCAGTTCCAGAACCTACGAGCAGTACTTC
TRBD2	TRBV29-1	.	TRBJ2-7	CSVEGEEAGGTYEQYF	TGCAGCGTTGAAGGAGAAGAAGCGGGGGGTACCTACGAGCAGTACTTC
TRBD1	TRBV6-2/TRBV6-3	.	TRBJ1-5	CASSQDRGLSNQPQHF	TGTGCCAGCAGCCAGGACAGGGGGCTTAGCAATCAGCCCCAGCATTTT
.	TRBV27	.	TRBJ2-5	CASSFWGETQYF	TGTGCCAGCAGTTTTTGGGGGGAGACCCAGTACTTC
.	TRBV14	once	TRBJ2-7	CASSQHRKYEQYF	TGTGCCAGCAGCCAGCACAGAAAGTACGAGCAGTACTTC
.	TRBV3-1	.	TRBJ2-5	CASSQETVGETQYF	TGTGCCAGCAGCCAAGAGACGGTGGGAGAGACCCAGTACTTC
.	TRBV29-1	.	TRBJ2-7	CSVVQDVGYEQYF	TGCAGCGTTGTTCAGGATGTCGGCTACGAGCAGTACTTC
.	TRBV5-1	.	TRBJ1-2	CASSLSYEANYGYTF	TGCGCCAGCAGCTTGAGTTACGAGGCTAACTATGGCTACACCTTC
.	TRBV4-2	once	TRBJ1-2	CASSQDVSLRSNYGYTF	TGTGCCAGCAGCCAAGATGTGTCGTTACGCAGTAACTATGGCTACACCTTC
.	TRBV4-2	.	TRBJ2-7	CASSQEKSLSYEQYF	TGTGCCAGCAGCCAGGAAAAGTCCCTCTCCTACGAGCAGTACTTC
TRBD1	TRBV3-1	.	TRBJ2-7	CASSQVVRGPYEQYF	TGTGCCAGCAGCCAAGTGGTCAGGGGGCCCTACGAGCAGTACTTC
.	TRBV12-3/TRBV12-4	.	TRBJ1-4	CASRRDNEKLFF	TGTGCCAGCAGGCGTGATAATGAAAAACTGTTTTTT
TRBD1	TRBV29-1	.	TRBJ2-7	CSVESGETGGTYEQYF	TGCAGCGTTGAATCGGGTGAGACAGGGGGGACCTACGAGCAGTACTTC
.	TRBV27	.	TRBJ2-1	CASSPMGQNNEQFF	TGTGCCAGCAGTCCGATGGGCCAAAACAATGAGCAGTTCTTC
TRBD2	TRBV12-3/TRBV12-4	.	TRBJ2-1	CASRASGLAGLDEQFF	TGTGCCAGCAGGGCCTCGGGACTAGCGGGGTTGGATGAGCAGTTCTTC
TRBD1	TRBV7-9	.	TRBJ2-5	CASSPRDRPYQETQYF	TGTGCCAGCAGCCCGAGGGACAGGCCGTATCAAGAGACCCAGTACTTC
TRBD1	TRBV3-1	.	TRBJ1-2	CASSQEGTGGEPSRSGYTF	TGTGCCAGCAGCCAAGAAGGGACAGGCGGTGAGCCCTCCCGTAGTGGCTACACCTTC
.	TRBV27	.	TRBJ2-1	CASSSIYNEQFF	TGTGCCAGCAGTAGCATCTACAATGAGCAGTTCTTC
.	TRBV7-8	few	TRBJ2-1	CASSPAHTSTEQFF	TGTGCCAGCAGCCCAGCACATACTAGCACTGAGCAGTTCTTC
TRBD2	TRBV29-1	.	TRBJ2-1	CSVEIAGVYEQFF	TGCAGCGTTGAAATAGCGGGGGTATATGAGCAGTTCTTC
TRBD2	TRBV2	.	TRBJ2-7	CASSWTSELIQQYF	TGTGCCAGCAGTTGGACTAGCGAGTTAATTCAGCAGTACTTC
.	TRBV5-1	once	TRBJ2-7	CASSYLTGEQYF	TGCGCCAGCAGCTACCTCACGGGGGAGCAGTACTTC
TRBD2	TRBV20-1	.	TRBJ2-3	CSAEGLAGAESGTDTQYF	TGCAGTGCTGAGGGACTAGCGGGAGCTGAGTCTGGCACAGATACGCAGTATTTT